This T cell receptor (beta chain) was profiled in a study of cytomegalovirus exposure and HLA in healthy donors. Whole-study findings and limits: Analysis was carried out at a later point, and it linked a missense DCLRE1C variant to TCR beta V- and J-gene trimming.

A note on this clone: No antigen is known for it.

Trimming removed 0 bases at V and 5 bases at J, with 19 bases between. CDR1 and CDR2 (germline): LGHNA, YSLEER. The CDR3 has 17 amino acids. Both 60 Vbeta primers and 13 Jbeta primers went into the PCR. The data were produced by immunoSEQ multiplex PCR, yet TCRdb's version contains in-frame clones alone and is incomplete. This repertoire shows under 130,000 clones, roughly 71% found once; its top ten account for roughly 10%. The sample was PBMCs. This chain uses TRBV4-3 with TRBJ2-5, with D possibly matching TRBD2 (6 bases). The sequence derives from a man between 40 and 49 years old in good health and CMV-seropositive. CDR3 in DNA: TGCGCCAGCAGCCAAGACTACTTACAGCGGGCGGCGGAGACCCAGTACTTC. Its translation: CASSQDYLQRAAETQYF.